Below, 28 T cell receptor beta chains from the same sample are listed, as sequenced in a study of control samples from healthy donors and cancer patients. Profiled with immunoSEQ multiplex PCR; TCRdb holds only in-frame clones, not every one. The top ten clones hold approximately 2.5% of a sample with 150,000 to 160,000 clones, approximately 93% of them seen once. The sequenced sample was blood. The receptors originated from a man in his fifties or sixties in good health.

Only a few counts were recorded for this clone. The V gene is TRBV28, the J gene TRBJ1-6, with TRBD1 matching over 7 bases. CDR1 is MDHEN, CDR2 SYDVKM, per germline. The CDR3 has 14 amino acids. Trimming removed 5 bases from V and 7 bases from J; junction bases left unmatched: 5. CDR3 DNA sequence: TGTGCCAGCAGTGCGGACAGGTTGAATTCACCCCTCCACTTT. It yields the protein CASSADRLNSPLHF.

Here the CDR3 DNA reads TGTGCCAGCAGTCGGGAGGGGACGGACTATGGCTACACCTTC. It codes for CASSREGTDYGYTF. V gene TRBV28 combines with J gene TRBJ1-2; perhaps TRBD1 as D (5 bases). The CDR3 sequence is 14 residues long. The germline CDR1 and CDR2 sequences are MDHEN and SYDVKM. Trimming left V 5 bases short and J 3 bases short, with 13 bases between.

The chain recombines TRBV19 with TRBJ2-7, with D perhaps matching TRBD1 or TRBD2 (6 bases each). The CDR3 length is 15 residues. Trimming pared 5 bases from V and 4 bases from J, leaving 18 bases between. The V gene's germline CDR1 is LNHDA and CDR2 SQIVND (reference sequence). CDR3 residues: CASSLTGRGGYEQYF. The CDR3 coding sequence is TGTGCCAGTAGTCTGACAGGTCGAGGGGGGTACGAGCAGTACTTC.

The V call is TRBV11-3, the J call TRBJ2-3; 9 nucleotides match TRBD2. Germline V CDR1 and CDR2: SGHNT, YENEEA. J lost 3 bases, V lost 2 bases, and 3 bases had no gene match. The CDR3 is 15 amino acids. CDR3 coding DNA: TGTGCCAGCAGCTTAAGCGGGAGGTCGACAGATACGCAGTATTTT. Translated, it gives CASSLSGRSTDTQYF. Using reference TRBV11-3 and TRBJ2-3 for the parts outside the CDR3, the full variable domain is EAGVVQSPRYKIIEKKQPVAFWCNPISGHNTLYWYLQNLGQGPELLIRYENEEAVDDSQLPKDRFSAERLKGVDSTLKIQPAELGDSAVYLCASSLSGRSTDTQYFGPGTRLTVL.

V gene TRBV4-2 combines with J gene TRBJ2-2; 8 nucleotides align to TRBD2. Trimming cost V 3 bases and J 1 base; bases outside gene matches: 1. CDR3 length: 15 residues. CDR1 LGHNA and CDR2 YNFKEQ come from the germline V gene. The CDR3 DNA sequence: TGTGCCAGCAGCCACACTAGCGGGAACACCGGGGAGCTGTTTTTT. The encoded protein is CASSHTSGNTGELFF.

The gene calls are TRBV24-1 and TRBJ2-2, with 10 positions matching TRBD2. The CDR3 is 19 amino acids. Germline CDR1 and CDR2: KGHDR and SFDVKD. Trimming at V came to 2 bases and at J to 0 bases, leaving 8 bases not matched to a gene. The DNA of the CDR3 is TGTGCCACCAGTGATTGGGCTAGCGGGAGAGGCCCGAACACCGGGGAGCTGTTTTTT. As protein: CATSDWASGRGPNTGELFF.

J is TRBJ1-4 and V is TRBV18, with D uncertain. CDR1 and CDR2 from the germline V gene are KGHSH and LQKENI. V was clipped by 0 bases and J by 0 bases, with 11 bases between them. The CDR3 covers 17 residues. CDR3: CASSPPSRVATNEKLFF. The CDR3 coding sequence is TGTGCCAGCTCACCACCGAGCAGAGTTGCAACTAATGAAAAACTGTTTTTT. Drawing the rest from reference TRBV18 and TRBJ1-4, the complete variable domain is NAGVMQNPRHLVRRRGQEARLRCSPMKGHSHVYWYRQLPEEGLKFMVYLQKENIIDESGMPKERFSAEFPKEGPSILRIQQVVRGDSAAYFCASSPPSRVATNEKLFFGSGTQLSVL.

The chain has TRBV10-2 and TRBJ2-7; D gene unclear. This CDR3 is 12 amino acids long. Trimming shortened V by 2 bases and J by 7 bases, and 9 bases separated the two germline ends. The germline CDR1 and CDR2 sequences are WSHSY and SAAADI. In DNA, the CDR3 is TGCGCCAGCAGTGAGGGGTCCGGAGAGCAGTACTTC. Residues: CASSEGSGEQYF.

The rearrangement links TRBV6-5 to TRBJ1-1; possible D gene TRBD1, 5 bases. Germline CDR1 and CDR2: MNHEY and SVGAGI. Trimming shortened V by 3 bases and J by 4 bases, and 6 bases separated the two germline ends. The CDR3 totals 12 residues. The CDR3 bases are TGTGCCAGCAGTTATGGGGGCACTGAAGCTTTCTTT. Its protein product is CASSYGGTEAFF.

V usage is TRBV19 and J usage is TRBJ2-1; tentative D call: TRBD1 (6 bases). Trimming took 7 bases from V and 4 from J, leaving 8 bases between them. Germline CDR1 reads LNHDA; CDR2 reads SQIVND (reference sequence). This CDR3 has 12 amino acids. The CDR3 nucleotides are TGTGCCAGTACACAGGGATACAATGAGCAGTTCTTC. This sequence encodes CASTQGYNEQFF. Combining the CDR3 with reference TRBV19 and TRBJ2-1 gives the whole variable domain DGGITQSPKYLFRKEGQNVTLSCEQNLNHDAMYWYRQDPGQGLRLIYYSQIVNDFQKGDIAEGYSVSREKKESFPLTVTSAQKNPTAFYLCASTQGYNEQFFGPGTRLTVL.

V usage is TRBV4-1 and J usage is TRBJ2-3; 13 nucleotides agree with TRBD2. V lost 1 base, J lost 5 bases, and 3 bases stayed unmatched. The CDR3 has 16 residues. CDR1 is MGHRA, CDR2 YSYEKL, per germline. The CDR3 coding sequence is TGCGCCAGCAGCCAAGGGACTAGCGGGAGACTAGATACGCAGTATTTT. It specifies CASSQGTSGRLDTQYF.

The DNA for the CDR3 is TGTGCCAGCAGCGGAGAGGGACAGGGGGCGTATGGGCAGTTCTTC. It is translated as CASSGEGQGAYGQFF. The chain has TRBV9 and TRBJ2-1, with 12 bases identical to TRBD1. The V gene's germline CDR1 is SGDLS and CDR2 YYNGEE. The J segment lost 12 bases and the V segment lost 3 bases, leaving 10 bases of the junction unmatched. The CDR3 loop spans 15 amino acids.

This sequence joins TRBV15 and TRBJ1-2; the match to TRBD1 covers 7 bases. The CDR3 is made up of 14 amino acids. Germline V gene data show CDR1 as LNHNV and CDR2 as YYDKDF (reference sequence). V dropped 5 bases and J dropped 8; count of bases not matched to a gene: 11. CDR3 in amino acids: CATSRGGTAPGYTF. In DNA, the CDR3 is TGTGCCACCAGCCGGGGGGGGACAGCGCCAGGCTACACCTTC.

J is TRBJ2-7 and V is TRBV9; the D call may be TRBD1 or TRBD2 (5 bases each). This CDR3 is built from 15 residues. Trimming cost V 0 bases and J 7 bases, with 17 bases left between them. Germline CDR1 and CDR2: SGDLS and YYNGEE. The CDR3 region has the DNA TGTGCCAGCAGCGTAGCCACGGGGCCCTCCGGAGAGCAGTACTTC. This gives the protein CASSVATGPSGEQYF. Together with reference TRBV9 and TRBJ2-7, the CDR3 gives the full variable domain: DSGVTQTPKHLITATGQRVTLRCSPRSGDLSVYWYQQSLDQGLQFLIQYYNGEERAKGNILERFSAQQFPDLHSELNLSSLELGDSALYFCASSVATGPSGEQYFGPGTRLTVT.

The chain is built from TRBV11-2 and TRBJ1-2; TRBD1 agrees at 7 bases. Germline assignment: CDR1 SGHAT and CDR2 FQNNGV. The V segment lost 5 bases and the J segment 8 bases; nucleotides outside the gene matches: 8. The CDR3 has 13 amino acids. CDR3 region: CASSPGGGSGYTF. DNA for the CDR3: TGTGCCAGCAGCCCAGGGGGGGGGAGCGGCTACACCTTC.

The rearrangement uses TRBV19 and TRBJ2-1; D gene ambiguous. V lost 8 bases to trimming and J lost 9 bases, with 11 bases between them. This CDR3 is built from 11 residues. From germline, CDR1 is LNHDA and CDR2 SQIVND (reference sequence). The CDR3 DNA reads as TGTGCCAGTGGCCCCCCGGGTGAGCAGTTCTTC. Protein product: CASGPPGEQFF. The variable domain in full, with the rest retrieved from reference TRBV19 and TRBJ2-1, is DGGITQSPKYLFRKEGQNVTLSCEQNLNHDAMYWYRQDPGQGLRLIYYSQIVNDFQKGDIAEGYSVSREKKESFPLTVTSAQKNPTAFYLCASGPPGEQFFGPGTRLTVL.

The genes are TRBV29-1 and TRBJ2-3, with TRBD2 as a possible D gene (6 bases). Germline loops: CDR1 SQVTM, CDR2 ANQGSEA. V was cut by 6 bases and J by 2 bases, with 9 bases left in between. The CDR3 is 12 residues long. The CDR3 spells CSVSSATDTQYF. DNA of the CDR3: TGCAGCGTATCTAGCGCCACAGATACGCAGTATTTT.

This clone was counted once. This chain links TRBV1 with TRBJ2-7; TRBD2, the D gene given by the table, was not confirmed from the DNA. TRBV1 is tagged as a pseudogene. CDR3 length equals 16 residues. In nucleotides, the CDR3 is TGCACCAGCAGCCAAGATCGGGGGAGCCACTCCTACGAGCAGTACTTC. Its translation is CTSSQDRGSHSYEQYF.

The CDR3 region has the DNA TGTGCCAGTAGTATTCTGCGTGGCTCCTACAATGAGCAGTTCTTC. This translates into CASSILRGSYNEQFF. The chain recombines TRBV19 with TRBJ2-1; D not certain. CDR1 and CDR2 (germline): LNHDA, SQIVND (reference sequence). Trimming cost V 3 bases and J 0 bases, with 9 bases left between them. The CDR3 runs 15 residues.

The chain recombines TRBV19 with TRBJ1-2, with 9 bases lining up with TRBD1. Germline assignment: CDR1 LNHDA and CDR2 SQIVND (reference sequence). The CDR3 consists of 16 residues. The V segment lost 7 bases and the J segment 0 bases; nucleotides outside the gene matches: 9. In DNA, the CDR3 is TGTGCCAGTACGCTATCATACAGGGGGCCTAACTATGGCTACACCTTC. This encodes CASTLSYRGPNYGYTF.

The CDR3 reads CASSLPRDSREKLFF. DNA for the CDR3: TGTGCCAGCAGCCTACCTCGGGACAGCAGGGAAAAACTGTTTTTT. This sequence joins TRBV7-6 and TRBJ1-4; TRBD1 matches at 7 bases. Germline loops: CDR1 SGHVS, CDR2 FNYEAQ. This CDR3 contains 15 residues. Trimming took 5 bases from V and 8 from J; bases not matched to a gene: 11. Variable domain in full (rest from reference TRBV7-6 and TRBJ1-4): GAGVSQSPRYKVTKRGQDVALRCDPISGHVSLYWYRQALGQGPEFLTYFNYEAQQDKSGLPNDRFSAERPEGSISTLTIQRTEQRDSAMYRCASSLPRDSREKLFFGSGTQLSVL.

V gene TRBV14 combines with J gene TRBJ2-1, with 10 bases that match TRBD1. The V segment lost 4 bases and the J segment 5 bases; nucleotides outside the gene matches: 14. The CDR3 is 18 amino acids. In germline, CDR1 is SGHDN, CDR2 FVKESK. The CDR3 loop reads CASSRALRGTGEDNEQFF. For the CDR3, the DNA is TGTGCCAGCAGCCGCGCCCTAAGGGGGACAGGGGAGGACAATGAGCAGTTCTTC.

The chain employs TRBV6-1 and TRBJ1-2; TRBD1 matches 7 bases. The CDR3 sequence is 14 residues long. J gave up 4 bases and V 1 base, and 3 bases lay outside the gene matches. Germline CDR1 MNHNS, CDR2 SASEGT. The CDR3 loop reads CASSEGGQPYGYTF. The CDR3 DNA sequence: TGTGCCAGCAGTGAAGGGGGACAGCCCTATGGCTACACCTTC.

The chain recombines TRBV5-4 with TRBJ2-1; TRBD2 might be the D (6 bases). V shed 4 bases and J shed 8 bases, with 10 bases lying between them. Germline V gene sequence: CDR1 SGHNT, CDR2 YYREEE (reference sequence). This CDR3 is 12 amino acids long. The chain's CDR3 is CASSPTRDEQFF. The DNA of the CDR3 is TGTGCCAGCAGCCCGACTAGAGATGAGCAGTTCTTC.

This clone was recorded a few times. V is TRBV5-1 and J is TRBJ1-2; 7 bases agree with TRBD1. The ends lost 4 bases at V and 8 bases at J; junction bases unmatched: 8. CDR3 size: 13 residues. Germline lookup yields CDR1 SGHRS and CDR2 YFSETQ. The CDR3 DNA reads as TGCGCCAGCAGCCCGGGACAGCCCCAAGGCTACACCTTC. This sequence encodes CASSPGQPQGYTF.

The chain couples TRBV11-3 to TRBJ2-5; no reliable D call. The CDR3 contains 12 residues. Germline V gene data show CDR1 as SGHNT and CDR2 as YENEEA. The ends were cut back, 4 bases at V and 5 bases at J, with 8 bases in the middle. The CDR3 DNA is TGTGCCAGCAGCTCTCAACGGGAGACCCAGTACTTC. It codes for CASSSQRETQYF.

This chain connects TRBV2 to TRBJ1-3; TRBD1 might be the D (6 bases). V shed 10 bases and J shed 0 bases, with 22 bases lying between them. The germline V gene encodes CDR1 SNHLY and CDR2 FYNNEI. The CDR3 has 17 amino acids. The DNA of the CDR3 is TGTGCCACCTCGGCAGGGAGGGGGGGGATCTCTGGAAACACCATATATTTT. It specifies CATSAGRGGISGNTIYF.

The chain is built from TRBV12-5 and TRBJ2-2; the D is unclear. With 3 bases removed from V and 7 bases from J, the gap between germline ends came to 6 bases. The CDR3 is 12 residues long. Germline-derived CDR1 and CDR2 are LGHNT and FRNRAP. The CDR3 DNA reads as TGTGCTAGTGGTTTAGGAATCGGGGAGCTGTTTTTT. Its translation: CASGLGIGELFF.